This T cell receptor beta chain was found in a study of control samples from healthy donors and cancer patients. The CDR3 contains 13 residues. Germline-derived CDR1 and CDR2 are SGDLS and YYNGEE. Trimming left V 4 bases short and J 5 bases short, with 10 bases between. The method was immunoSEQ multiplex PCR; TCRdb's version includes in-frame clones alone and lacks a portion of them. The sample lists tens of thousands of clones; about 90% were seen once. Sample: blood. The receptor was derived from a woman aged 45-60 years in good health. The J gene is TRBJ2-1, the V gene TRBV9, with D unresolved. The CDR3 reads CASSSERHNEQFF. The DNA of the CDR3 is TGTGCCAGCAGCTCTGAGCGCCACAATGAGCAGTTCTTC.